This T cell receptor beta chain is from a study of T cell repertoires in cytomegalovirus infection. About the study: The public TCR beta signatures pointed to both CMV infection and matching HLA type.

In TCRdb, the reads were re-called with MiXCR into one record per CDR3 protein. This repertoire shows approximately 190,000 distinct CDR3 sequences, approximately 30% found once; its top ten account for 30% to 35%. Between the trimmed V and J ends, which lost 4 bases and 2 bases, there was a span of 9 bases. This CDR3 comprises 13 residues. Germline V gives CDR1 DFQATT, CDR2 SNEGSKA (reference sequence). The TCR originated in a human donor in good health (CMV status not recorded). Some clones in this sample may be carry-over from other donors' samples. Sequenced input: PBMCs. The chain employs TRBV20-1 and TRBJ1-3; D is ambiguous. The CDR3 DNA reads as TGCAGTGCTAAAGACGGACCTGGAAACACCATATATTTT. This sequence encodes CSAKDGPGNTIYF.